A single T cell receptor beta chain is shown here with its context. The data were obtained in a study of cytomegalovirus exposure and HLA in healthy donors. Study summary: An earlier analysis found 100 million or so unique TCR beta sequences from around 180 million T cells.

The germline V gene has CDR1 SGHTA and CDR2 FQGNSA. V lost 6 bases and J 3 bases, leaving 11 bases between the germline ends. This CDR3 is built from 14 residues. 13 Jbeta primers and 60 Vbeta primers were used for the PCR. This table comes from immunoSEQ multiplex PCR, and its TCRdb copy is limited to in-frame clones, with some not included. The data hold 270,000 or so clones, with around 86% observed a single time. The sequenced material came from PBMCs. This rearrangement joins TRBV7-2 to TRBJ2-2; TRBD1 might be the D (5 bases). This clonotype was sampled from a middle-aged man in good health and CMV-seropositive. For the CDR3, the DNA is TGTGCCAGCAGTCGAGACAGATACACCGGGGAGCTGTTTTTT. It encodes CASSRDRYTGELFF.